Below, 20 T cell receptor beta chains from the same sample are listed, as sequenced in a study of identical twins. TCRdb reanalysed the 5' RACE reads using MiXCR and keeps one entry per CDR3 protein. The top ten hold under 0.35% of the sample, which has more than 1.5 million distinct CDR3 sequences, around 33% seen once. Sequencing was carried out using cord blood. The receptor source for this set is a newborn girl in good health.

This clonotype was found a few times. The chain carries TRBV5-4 and TRBJ2-5; tentative D call: TRBD1 (6 bases). The CDR3 contains 14 residues. V dropped 0 bases and J dropped 3 bases, with 9 bases sitting between them. Germline V gives CDR1 SGHNT, CDR2 YYREEE (reference sequence). The CDR3 DNA follows: TGTGCCAGCAGCTTGGAGCAGGGGAAAGAGACCCAGTACTTC. Translation gives CASSLEQGKETQYF.

The rearrangement joins TRBV2 to TRBJ2-1; 10 bases line up with TRBD2. The DNA end is more similar to TRBJ2-7, so the J call may be wrong. The CDR3 loop spans 16 amino acids. Germline V CDR1 and CDR2: SNHLY, FYNNEI. The DNA of the CDR3 is TGTGCCAGCAGGACAAAAGCGGGAGGGTCCTACAATGAGCAGTACTTC. Its translation: CASRTKAGGSYNEQYF.

The chain uses TRBV5-1 and TRBJ2-5, with D possibly being TRBD1 (7 bases). The CDR3 is 16 residues long. CDR1 and CDR2 (germline): SGHRS, YFSETQ. V was pared by 1 base and J by 5 bases, with 18 bases between. In DNA form, the CDR3 reads TGCGCCAGCAGCTTGCTTACAGGGGTTGCGGGGGAGACCCAGTACTTC. Translated: CASSLLTGVAGETQYF. Complete variable domain (other parts from reference TRBV5-1 and TRBJ2-5): KAGVTQTPRYLIKTRGQQVTLSCSPISGHRSVSWYQQTPGQGLQFLFEYFSETQRNKGNFPGRFSGRQFSNSRSEMNVSTLELGDSALYLCASSLLTGVAGETQYFGPGTRLLVL.

The CDR3 here is CAISEVPRDRHSYEQYF. The CDR3 DNA reads as TGTGCCATCAGTGAAGTCCCCCGGGACCGACACTCCTACGAGCAGTACTTC. The chain combines TRBV10-3 with TRBJ2-7; D tentatively reads TRBD1 or TRBD2 (5 bases each). The CDR3 length is 17 residues. The germline gives CDR1 ENHRY, CDR2 SYGVKD. Trimming left V 3 bases short and J 0 bases short, with 18 bases between.

The chain couples TRBV6-6 to TRBJ1-4; TRBD1 matches 7 bases. The V gene end was trimmed by 6 bases and the J gene end by 7 bases; junction bases not matched to a gene: 11. The CDR3 has 15 residues. Germline V lookup: CDR1 MNHNY, CDR2 SVGAGI (reference sequence). In DNA form, the CDR3 reads TGTGCCAGCAGCGTGGGGAGACAGGGCCGTGAAAAACTGTTTTTT. Protein product: CASSVGRQGREKLFF.

This chain uses TRBV7-2 with TRBJ2-2; D ambiguous. Germline V CDR1 and CDR2: SGHTA, FQGNSA. Trimming removed 1 base from V and 4 bases from J, with 10 bases in between. The CDR3 is 15 amino acids. The CDR3 sequence is CASSLDRRSTGELFF. CDR3 bases: TGTGCCAGCAGCTTAGATCGGAGAAGCACCGGGGAGCTGTTTTTT. Drawing the rest from reference TRBV7-2 and TRBJ2-2, the complete variable domain is GAGVSQSPSNKVTEKGKDVELRCDPISGHTALYWYRQSLGQGLEFLIYFQGNSAPDKSGLPSDRFSAERTGGSVSTLTIQRTQQEDSAVYLCASSLDRRSTGELFFGEGSRLTVL.

In nucleotides, the CDR3 is TGCAGTGCCTTAGCGAGGAAGGGCGATACGCAGTATTTT. Its protein is CSALARKGDTQYF. This sequence joins TRBV20-1 and TRBJ2-3; TRBD2 might be the D (5 bases). V lost 6 bases to trimming and J lost 6 bases, with 16 bases between them. Germline CDR1 DFQATT, CDR2 SNEGSKA (reference sequence). CDR3 length: 13 amino acids.

The CDR3 DNA is TGTGCCAGCAGTTTGCGATCGCCAGGTTACTACGAGCAGTACTTC. Its protein product is CASSLRSPGYYEQYF. V usage is TRBV12-3 or TRBV12-4 and J usage is TRBJ2-7; no reliable D call. CDR3 length: 15 residues. Between the trimmed V and J ends, which lost 3 bases and 3 bases, there was a span of 15 bases.

J is TRBJ1-1 and V is TRBV5-1, with D possibly being TRBD1 (5 bases). Trimming left V 2 bases short and J 4 bases short, with 12 bases between. This CDR3 is built from 14 residues. Germline lookup yields CDR1 SGHRS and CDR2 YFSETQ. The CDR3 is CASSFNGAGTEAFF. The CDR3 DNA reads as TGCGCCAGCAGCTTCAACGGGGCAGGCACTGAAGCTTTCTTT.

Of note for this clonotype: With a much larger clone just one base away, this may be a read error. V is TRBV20-1 and J is TRBJ2-1; 12 bases align to TRBD2. The J call could be wrong; TRBJ2-7 is a better fit for the DNA end. Germline V gene lookup returns CDR1 DFQATT and CDR2 SNEGSKA (reference sequence). The CDR3 has 18 residues. Written as DNA, the CDR3 is TGCAGTGCTAGGAAGACTAGCGGGAGCCTCCAGTGGGACAATGAGCAGTACTTC. Translated, it gives CSARKTSGSLQWDNEQYF.

This clonotype was picked up a small number of times. The V and J genes are TRBV18 and TRBJ2-7; weak D call: TRBD2 (5 bases). Germline loops: CDR1 KGHSH, CDR2 LQKENI. Between the trimmed V and J ends, which lost 2 bases and 5 bases, there was a span of 10 bases. This CDR3 region has 13 residues. The CDR3 DNA reads as TGTGCCAGCTCACCATATACCGGGAACGAGCAGTACTTC. Protein product: CASSPYTGNEQYF. Full variable domain (outside the CDR3, taken from reference TRBV18 and TRBJ2-7): NAGVMQNPRHLVRRRGQEARLRCSPMKGHSHVYWYRQLPEEGLKFMVYLQKENIIDESGMPKERFSAEFPKEGPSILRIQQVVRGDSAAYFCASSPYTGNEQYFGPGTRLTVT.

The gene calls are TRBV18 and TRBJ2-7; a possible D gene is TRBD2 (6 bases). Germline V gene sequence: CDR1 KGHSH, CDR2 LQKENI. V dropped 1 base and J dropped 3 bases, with 13 bases sitting between them. This CDR3 region has 15 residues. CDR3 amino acids: CASSPRSGVIYEQYF. For the CDR3, the DNA is TGTGCCAGCTCACCACGGTCGGGAGTGATCTACGAGCAGTACTTC.

This sequence joins TRBV10-3 and TRBJ2-4; TRBD2 aligns across 13 bases. Germline CDR1 and CDR2: ENHRY and SYGVKD. J gave up 1 base and V 5 bases, and 5 bases lay outside the gene matches. CDR3 length: 17 residues. The CDR3: CAISTGLAGVAKNIQYF. The CDR3 DNA sequence: TGTGCCATCAGTACAGGACTAGCGGGAGTGGCCAAAAACATTCAGTACTTC.

The CDR3 DNA follows: TGTGCCAGCAGCTTAGTCCCGACAGATAATTCACCCCTCCACTTT. Translating it yields CASSLVPTDNSPLHF. The chain carries TRBV7-9 and TRBJ1-6; perhaps TRBD1 as D (5 bases). Germline V gene lookup returns CDR1 SEHNR and CDR2 FQNEAQ (reference sequence). This CDR3 contains 15 residues. The V and J ends lost 1 base and 5 bases respectively, with 9 bases between them. The variable domain in full, completed from reference TRBV7-9 and TRBJ1-6, reads DTGVSQNPRHKITKRGQNVTFRCDPISEHNRLYWYRQTLGQGPEFLTYFQNEAQLEKSRLLSDRFSAERPKGSFSTLEIQRTEQGDSAMYLCASSLVPTDNSPLHFGNGTRLTVT.

The V gene is TRBV6-1, the J gene TRBJ1-1; unclear D gene. Trimming stripped 4 bases from V and 5 bases from J, with 14 bases between. CDR1 and CDR2 (germline): MNHNS, SASEGT. This CDR3 region has 14 residues. The CDR3 reads CASSGLLAETEAFF. DNA for the CDR3: TGTGCCAGCAGTGGGCTACTTGCCGAGACTGAAGCTTTCTTT.

The rearrangement joins TRBV5-1 to TRBJ2-1, with 8 bases aligning to TRBD2. V lost 0 bases to trimming and J lost 7 bases; unmatched junction nucleotides: 9. The CDR3 sequence is 16 residues long. Per germline, CDR1 SGHRS and CDR2 YFSETQ. CDR3 DNA sequence: TGCGCCAGCAGCTTGGGGCTACGGGAGGGAGGGAATGAGCAGTTCTTC. This codes for CASSLGLREGGNEQFF.

The chain recombines TRBV7-8 with TRBJ1-1; D gene ambiguous. V lost 5 bases and J lost 1, with 11 bases in between. The V gene's germline CDR1 is SGHVS and CDR2 FQNEAQ. The length of the CDR3 is 14 residues. The CDR3 region has the DNA TGTGCCAGCAGCCTACCATGGAAGAACACTGAAGCTTTCTTT. Amino acids: CASSLPWKNTEAFF.

The gene calls are TRBV19 and TRBJ2-3; TRBD2 matches 13 bases. The germline V gene encodes CDR1 LNHDA and CDR2 SQIVND (reference sequence). The CDR3 runs 15 residues. Losses at the gene ends were 7 bases for V and 1 base for J; bases not matched to a gene: 2. CDR3 sequence (DNA): TGTGCCAGTACTACTAGCGGGGGGGGCACAGATACGCAGTATTTT. Protein product: CASTTSGGGTDTQYF.

There are a few counts of this clonotype. The J gene is TRBJ2-3, the V gene TRBV7-9; 8 bases agree with TRBD1. The trim removed 2 bases at V and 10 bases at J, leaving 8 bases unmatched. The CDR3 contains 14 residues. CDR1 is SEHNR and CDR2 is FQNEAQ in the germline V gene (reference sequence). The CDR3 DNA sequence: TGTGCCAGCAGCTTACGGAACGGGGACAGGTCGCAGTATTTT. Its protein is CASSLRNGDRSQYF.

Worth noting for this clonotype: The junction and the germline gene differ at one end; a read error may be behind it. This chain connects TRBV6-1 to TRBJ2-1, with 8 positions matching TRBD2. The CDR3 is 18 residues long. From germline, CDR1 is MNHNS and CDR2 SASEGT. The CDR3 loop reads CASSEAMWASGLYSEQFF. CDR3 bases: TGTGCCAGCAGTGAAGCCATGTGGGCTAGCGGGTTATACAGTGAGCAGTTCTTC.